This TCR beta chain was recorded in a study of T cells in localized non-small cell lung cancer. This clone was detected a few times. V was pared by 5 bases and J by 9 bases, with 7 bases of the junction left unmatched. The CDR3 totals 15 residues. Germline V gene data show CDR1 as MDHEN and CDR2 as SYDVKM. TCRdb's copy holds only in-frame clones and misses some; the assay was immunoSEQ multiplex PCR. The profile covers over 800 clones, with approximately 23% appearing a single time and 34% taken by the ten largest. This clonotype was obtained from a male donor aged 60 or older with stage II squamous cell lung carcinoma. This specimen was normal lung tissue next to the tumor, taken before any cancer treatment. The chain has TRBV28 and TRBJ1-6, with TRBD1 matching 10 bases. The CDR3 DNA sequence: TGTGCCAGCAGTCCCTCGACAGGGGGCTTTTCACCCCTCCACTTT. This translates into CASSPSTGGFSPLHF. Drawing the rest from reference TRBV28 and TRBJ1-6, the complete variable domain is DVKVTQSSRYLVKRTGEKVFLECVQDMDHENMFWYRQDPGLGLRLIYFSYDVKMKEKGDIPEGYSVSREKKERFSLILESASTNQTSMYLCASSPSTGGFSPLHFGNGTRLTVT.